This T cell receptor (beta chain) came from a study of cytomegalovirus exposure and HLA in healthy donors. Study findings and constraints: The availability of immune exposure information extended only to CMV serostatus. The authors reported that TCR beta sequences could predict HLA-A and HLA-B alleles. These predictions were accurate for most subjects in the first cohort. A few CMV-associated chains were confirmed in vitro to be specific for CMV antigens. In a later analysis, parvovirus B19, influenza, CMV and Epstein-Barr virus appeared linked to several top co-occurrence clusters.

Vbeta (60) and Jbeta (13) primers were used in the PCR. TCRdb's copy holds only in-frame clones and misses some; the assay was immunoSEQ multiplex PCR. Found here are approximately 82,000 clones; the top ten clones hold 1.5%. Worth noting for this clone: Its antigen is still unknown.

The CDR3 is made up of 14 amino acids. CDR1 is MDHEN and CDR2 is SYDVKM in the germline V gene. The junction had 3 bases not matched to a gene; V was cut back by 3 bases and J by 2 bases. The clonotype was recovered from a woman between 55 and 75 years old in good health and CMV-seronegative. The V gene is TRBV28, the J gene TRBJ1-2, with TRBD1 identical over 7 bases. The material sequenced was PBMCs. CDR3 nucleotides: TGTGCCAGCAGTTTTTCGGGACAGAACTATGGCTACACCTTC. Protein: CASSFSGQNYGYTF.